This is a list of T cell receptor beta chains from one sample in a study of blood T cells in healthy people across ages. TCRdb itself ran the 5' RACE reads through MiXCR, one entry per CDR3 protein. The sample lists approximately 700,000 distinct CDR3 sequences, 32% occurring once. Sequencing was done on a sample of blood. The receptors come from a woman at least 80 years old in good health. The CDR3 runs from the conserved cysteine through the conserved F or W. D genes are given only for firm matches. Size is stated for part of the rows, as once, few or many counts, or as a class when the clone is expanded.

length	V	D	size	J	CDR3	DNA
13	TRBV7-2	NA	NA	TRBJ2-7	CASSSRVSYEQYF	TGTGCCAGCAGCTCCAGGGTCTCCTACGAGCAGTACTTC
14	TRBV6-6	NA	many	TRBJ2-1	CASSQFRTYNEQFF	TGTGCCAGCAGTCAGTTTAGGACCTACAATGAGCAGTTCTTC
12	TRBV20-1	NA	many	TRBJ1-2	CSATSAIYGYTF	TGCAGTGCCACATCGGCGATCTATGGCTACACCTTC
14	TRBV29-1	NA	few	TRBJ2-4	CSVWTVNAKNIQYF	TGCAGCGTTTGGACAGTTAACGCCAAAAACATTCAGTACTTC
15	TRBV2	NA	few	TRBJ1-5	CASSDWGNSNQPQHF	TGTGCCAGCAGTGATTGGGGGAATAGCAATCAGCCCCAGCATTTT
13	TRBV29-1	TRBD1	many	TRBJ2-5	CSSTGTGDETQYF	TGCAGCAGTACCGGGACAGGGGACGAGACCCAGTACTTC
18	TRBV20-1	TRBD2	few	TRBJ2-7	CSARDPRGQRGKTYERYF	TGCAGTGCTAGAGATCCCCGGGGCCAGCGGGGAAAAACCTACGAGCGGTACTTC
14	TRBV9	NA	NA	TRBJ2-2	CAGSVGLPTGELFF	TGTGCCGGCAGCGTAGGACTACCCACCGGGGAGCTGTTTTTT
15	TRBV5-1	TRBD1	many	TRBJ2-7	CASSLEGQGAHEQYF	TGCGCCAGCAGCTTGGAGGGACAGGGGGCCCACGAGCAGTACTTC
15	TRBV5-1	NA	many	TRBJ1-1	CASSPTGRPNTEAFF	TGCGCCAGCAGCCCGACGGGACGGCCGAACACTGAAGCTTTCTTT
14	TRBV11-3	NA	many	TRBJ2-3	CASSLEGSGDTQYF	TGTGCCAGCAGCTTAGAAGGGTCAGGGGATACGCAGTATTTT
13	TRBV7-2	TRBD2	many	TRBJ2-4	CASSRLAENIQYF	TGTGCCAGCAGCCGACTAGCGGAAAACATTCAGTACTTC
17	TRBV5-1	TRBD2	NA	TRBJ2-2	CASSADRLAGGTGELFF	TGCGCCAGCAGCGCAGATCGACTAGCCGGCGGCACCGGGGAGCTGTTTTTT
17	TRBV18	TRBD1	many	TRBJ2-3	CASSPPRNRGNTDTQYF	TGTGCCAGCTCACCACCTAGGAACAGGGGGAACACAGATACGCAGTATTTT
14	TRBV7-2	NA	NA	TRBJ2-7	CAGSSRKGTYEQYF	TGTGCCGGCAGCTCCAGGAAAGGTACCTACGAGCAGTACTTC
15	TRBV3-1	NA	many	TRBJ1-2	CASSQAGPANYGYTF	TGTGCCAGCAGCCAAGCAGGGCCCGCTAACTATGGCTACACCTTC
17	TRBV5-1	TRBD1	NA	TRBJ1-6	CANSTRTGGSYNSPLHF	TGCGCCAACAGCACCCGGACAGGGGGCTCCTATAATTCACCCCTCCACTTT
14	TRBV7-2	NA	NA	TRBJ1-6	CASSLGTGERPLHF	TGTGCCAGCAGCTTAGGTACCGGGGAGAGGCCCCTCCACTTT